This TCR beta chain was obtained from a study of blood T cell repertoires in COVID-19. Measured with immunoSEQ multiplex PCR; TCRdb has only the in-frame clones, and not every one. The data show 300,000 to 400,000 clones, 89% seen once. Seattle enrolled patients during active infection and tracked them longitudinally. V gave up 1 base and J gave up 7 bases, with 13 bases separating them. There are 13 residues in the CDR3. Germline-derived CDR1 and CDR2 are GTSNPN and SVGIG (reference sequence). Sequenced sample: peripheral blood. The gene calls are TRBV30 and TRBJ1-2, with D perhaps matching TRBD1 (6 bases). The sequence derives from a woman younger than 45 with COVID-19, enrolled during active disease. CDR3 nucleotide sequence: TGTGCCTGGAGTGGGACAGCAATGAGTGGCTACACCTTC. As protein: CAWSGTAMSGYTF. The variable domain in full, completed from reference TRBV30 and TRBJ1-2, reads SQTIHQWPATLVQPVGSPLSLECTVEGTSNPNLYWYRQAAGRGLQLLFYSVGIGQISSEVPQNLSASRPQDRQFILSSKKLLLSDSGFYLCAWSGTAMSGYTFGSGTRLTVV.